Below are 5 T cell receptor beta chains sequenced from a single sample in a study of blood T cell repertoires in COVID-19. TCRdb's table, derived via immunoSEQ multiplex PCR, lists solely in-frame clones and lacks some. The table includes tens of thousands of clones, 65% to 80% detected once. The sequencing sample was made of peripheral blood. Receptors were obtained from a human donor with active or convalescent COVID-19. The donor label of this sample is uncertain.

The V call is TRBV6-5, the J call TRBJ2-7, with D possibly being TRBD2 (6 bases). CDR1 is MNHEY and CDR2 is SVGAGI in the germline V gene. V was shortened by 6 bases and J by 6 bases, with 12 bases between the two germline ends. The CDR3 contains 12 residues. The chain's CDR3 is CASSSEGGEQYF. The CDR3 nucleotides read TGTGCCAGCAGCTCAGAGGGAGGCGAGCAGTACTTC.

The V gene is TRBV5-6, the J gene TRBJ2-7; TRBD2 agrees at 7 bases. The germline V gene has CDR1 SGHDT and CDR2 YYEEEE. The CDR3 consists of 14 residues. Trimming took 1 base from V and 3 from J; bases not matched to a gene: 4. The CDR3: CASSLWGGDYEQYF. The DNA of the CDR3 is TGTGCCAGCAGCTTGTGGGGGGGAGACTACGAGCAGTACTTC.

The chain uses TRBV4-2 and TRBJ2-1, with 9 bases lining up with TRBD2. Looked up from germline, CDR1 is LGHNA and CDR2 is YNFKEQ. The CDR3 length is 15 residues. The V segment lost 4 bases and the J segment 4 bases; nucleotides outside the gene matches: 5. The CDR3 nucleotides are TGTGCCAGCAGCCTCTCGACTAGCGGATACAATGAGCAGTTCTTC. This gives the protein CASSLSTSGYNEQFF.

The chain is built from TRBV30 and TRBJ1-5; unclear D gene. The CDR3 extends over 14 amino acids. The germline V gene encodes CDR1 GTSNPN and CDR2 SVGIG (reference sequence). V shed 3 bases and J shed 5 bases, with 14 bases lying between them. CDR3 nucleotides: TGTGCCTGGAGCCTGGTCTTCGGGGATCAGCCCCAGCATTTT. It codes for CAWSLVFGDQPQHF.

V is TRBV7-3 and J is TRBJ2-3; 9 bases align to TRBD1. This CDR3 region has 17 residues. Per germline, CDR1 SGHTA and CDR2 FQGTGA. The ends lost 2 bases at V and 1 base at J; junction bases unmatched: 7. The CDR3 reads CASSLGTGGFGTDTQYF. The DNA of the CDR3 is TGTGCCAGCAGCTTAGGTACAGGGGGCTTCGGCACAGATACGCAGTATTTT.